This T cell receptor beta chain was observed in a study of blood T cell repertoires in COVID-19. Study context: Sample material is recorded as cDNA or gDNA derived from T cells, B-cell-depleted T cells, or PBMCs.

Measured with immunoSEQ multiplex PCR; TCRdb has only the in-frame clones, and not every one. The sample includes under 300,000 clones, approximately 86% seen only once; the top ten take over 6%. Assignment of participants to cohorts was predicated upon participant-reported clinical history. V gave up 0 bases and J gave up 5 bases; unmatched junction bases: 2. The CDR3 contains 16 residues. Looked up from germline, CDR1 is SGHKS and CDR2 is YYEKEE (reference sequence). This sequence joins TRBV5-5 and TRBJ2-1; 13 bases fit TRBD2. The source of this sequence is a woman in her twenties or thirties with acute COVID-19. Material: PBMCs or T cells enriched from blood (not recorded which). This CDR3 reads CASSLGTSGGNNEQFF. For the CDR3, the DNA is TGTGCCAGCAGCTTGGGGACTAGCGGGGGCAACAATGAGCAGTTCTTC.